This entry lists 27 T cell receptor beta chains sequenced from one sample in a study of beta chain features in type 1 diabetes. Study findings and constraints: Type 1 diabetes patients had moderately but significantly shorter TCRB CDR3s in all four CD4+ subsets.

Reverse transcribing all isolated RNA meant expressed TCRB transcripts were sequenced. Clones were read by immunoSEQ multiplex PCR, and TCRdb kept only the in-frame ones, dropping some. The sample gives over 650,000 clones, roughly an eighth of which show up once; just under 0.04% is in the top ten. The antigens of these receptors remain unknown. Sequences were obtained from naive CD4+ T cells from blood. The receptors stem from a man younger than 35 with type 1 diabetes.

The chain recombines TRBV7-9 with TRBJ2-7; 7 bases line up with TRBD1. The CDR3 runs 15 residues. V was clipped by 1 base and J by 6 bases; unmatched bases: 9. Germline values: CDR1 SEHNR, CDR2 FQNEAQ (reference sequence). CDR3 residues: CASSLVHPGGIEQYF. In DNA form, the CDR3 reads TGTGCCAGCAGCTTAGTTCACCCAGGGGGAATCGAGCAGTACTTC.

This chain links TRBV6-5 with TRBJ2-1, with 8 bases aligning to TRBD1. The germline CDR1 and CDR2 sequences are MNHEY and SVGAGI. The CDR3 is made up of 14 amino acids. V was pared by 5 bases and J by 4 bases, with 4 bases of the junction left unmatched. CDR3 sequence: CASSLGTGYNEQFF. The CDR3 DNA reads TGTGCCAGCAGTCTCGGGACAGGTTACAATGAGCAGTTCTTC.

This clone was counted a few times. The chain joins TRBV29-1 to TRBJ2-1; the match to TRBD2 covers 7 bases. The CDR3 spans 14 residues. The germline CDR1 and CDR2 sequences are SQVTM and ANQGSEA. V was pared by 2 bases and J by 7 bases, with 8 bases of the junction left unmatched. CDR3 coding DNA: TGCAGCGTTGAACGCGTAGCGGGTACAAATGAGCAGTTCTTC. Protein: CSVERVAGTNEQFF.

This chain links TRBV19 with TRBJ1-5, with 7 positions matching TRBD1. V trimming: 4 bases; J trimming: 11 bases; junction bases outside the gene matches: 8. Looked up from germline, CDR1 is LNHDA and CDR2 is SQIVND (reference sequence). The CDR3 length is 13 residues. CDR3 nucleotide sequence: TGTGCCAGTAGTAGGGACAGCCCTCGGTCCCAGCATTTT. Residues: CASSRDSPRSQHF.

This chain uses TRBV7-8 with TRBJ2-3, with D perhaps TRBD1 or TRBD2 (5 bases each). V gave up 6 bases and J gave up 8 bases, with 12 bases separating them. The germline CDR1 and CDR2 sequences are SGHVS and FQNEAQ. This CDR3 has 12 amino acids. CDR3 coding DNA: TGTGCCAGCAGGGGGACGTTATCTACGCAGTATTTT. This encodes CASRGTLSTQYF.

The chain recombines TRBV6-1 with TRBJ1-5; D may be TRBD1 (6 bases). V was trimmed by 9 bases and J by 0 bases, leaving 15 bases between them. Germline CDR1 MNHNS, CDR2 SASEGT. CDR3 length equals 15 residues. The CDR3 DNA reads TGTGCCAGTGAACCTACAGGGATTAGCAATCAGCCCCAGCATTTT. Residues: CASEPTGISNQPQHF.

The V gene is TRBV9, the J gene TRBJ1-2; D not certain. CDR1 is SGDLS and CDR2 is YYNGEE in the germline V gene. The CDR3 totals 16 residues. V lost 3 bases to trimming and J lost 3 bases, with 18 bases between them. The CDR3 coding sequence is TGTGCCAGCAGCGACCCCGGTGGGTTTCGCGACTATGGCTACACCTTC. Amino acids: CASSDPGGFRDYGYTF. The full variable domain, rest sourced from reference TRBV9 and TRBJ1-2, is DSGVTQTPKHLITATGQRVTLRCSPRSGDLSVYWYQQSLDQGLQFLIQYYNGEERAKGNILERFSAQQFPDLHSELNLSSLELGDSALYFCASSDPGGFRDYGYTFGSGTRLTVV.

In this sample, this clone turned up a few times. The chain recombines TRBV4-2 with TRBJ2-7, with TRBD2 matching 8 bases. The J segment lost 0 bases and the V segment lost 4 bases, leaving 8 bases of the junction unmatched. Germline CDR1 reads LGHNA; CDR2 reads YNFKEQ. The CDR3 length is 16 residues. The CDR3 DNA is TGTGCCAGCAGCCCTCAGGGACGGGGGGGCTCCTACGAGCAGTACTTC. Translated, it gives CASSPQGRGGSYEQYF.

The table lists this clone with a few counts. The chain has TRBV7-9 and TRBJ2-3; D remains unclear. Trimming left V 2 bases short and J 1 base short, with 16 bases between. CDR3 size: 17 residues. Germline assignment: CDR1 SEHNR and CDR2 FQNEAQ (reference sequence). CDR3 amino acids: CASSLIEAIRGTDTQYF. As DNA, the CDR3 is TGTGCCAGCAGCTTAATCGAGGCGATACGGGGCACAGATACGCAGTATTTT.

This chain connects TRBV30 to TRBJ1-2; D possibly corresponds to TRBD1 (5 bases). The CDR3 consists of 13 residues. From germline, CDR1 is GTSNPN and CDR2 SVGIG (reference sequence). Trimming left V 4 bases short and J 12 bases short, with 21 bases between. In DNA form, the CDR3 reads TGTGCCTGGACCTCTTCAACAGCGACGGGGGACACCTTC. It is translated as CAWTSSTATGDTF. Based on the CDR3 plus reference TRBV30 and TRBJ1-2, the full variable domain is SQTIHQWPATLVQPVGSPLSLECTVEGTSNPNLYWYRQAAGRGLQLLFYSVGIGQISSEVPQNLSASRPQDRQFILSSKKLLLSDSGFYLCAWTSSTATGDTFGSGTRLTVV.

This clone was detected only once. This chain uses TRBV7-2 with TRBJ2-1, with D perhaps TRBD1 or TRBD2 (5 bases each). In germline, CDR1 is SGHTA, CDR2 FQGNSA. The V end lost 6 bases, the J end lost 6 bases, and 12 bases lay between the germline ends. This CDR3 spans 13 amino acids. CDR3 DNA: TGTGCCAGCAGTTTTCGGGGCACCAATGAGCAGTTCTTC. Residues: CASSFRGTNEQFF.

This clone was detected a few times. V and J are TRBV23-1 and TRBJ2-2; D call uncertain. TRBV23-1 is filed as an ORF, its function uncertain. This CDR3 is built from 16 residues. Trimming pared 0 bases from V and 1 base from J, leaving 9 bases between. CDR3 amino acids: CASSQSGRRNTGELFF. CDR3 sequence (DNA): TGCGCCAGCAGTCAATCGGGCCGGAGGAACACCGGGGAGCTGTTTTTT.

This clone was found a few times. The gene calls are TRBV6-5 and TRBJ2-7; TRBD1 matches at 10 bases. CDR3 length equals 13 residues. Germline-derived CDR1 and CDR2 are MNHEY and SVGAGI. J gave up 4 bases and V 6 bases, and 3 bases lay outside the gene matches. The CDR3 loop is CASRPGQGYEQYF. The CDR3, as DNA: TGTGCCAGCAGACCGGGACAGGGGTACGAGCAGTACTTC.

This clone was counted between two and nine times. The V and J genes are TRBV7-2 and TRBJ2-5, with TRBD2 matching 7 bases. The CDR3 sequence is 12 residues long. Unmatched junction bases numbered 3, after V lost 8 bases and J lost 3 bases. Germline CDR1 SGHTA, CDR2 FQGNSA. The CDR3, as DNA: TGTGCCAGCGGGAGGGCGAAAGAGACCCAGTACTTC. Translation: CASGRAKETQYF.

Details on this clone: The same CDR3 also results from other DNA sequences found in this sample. The CDR3 is CASSSSTDTQYF. The CDR3 nucleotides read TGTGCCAGCTCTTCCAGCACAGATACGCAGTATTTT. V is TRBV7-9 and J is TRBJ2-3; no clear D. The germline CDR1 and CDR2 sequences are SEHNR and FQNEAQ (reference sequence). The CDR3 extends over 12 amino acids. V gave up 8 bases and J gave up 0 bases, with 6 bases separating them. The complete variable domain, with remaining parts taken from reference TRBV7-9 and TRBJ2-3, reads DTGVSQNPRHKITKRGQNVTFRCDPISEHNRLYWYRQTLGQGPEFLTYFQNEAQLEKSRLLSDRFSAERPKGSFSTLEIQRTEQGDSAMYLCASSSSTDTQYFGPGTRLTVL.

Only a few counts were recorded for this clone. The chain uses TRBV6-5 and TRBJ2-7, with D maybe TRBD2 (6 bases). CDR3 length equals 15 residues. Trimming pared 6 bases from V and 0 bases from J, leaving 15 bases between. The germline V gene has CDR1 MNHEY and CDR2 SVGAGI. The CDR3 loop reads CASSPLAPSSYEQYF. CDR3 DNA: TGTGCCAGCAGCCCCCTAGCGCCAAGCTCCTACGAGCAGTACTTC.

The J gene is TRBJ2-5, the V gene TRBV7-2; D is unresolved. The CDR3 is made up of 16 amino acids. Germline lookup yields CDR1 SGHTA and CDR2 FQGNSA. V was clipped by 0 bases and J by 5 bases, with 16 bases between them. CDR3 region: CASSLAGQVPRETQYF. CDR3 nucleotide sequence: TGTGCCAGCAGCTTAGCGGGTCAGGTACCGAGGGAGACCCAGTACTTC.

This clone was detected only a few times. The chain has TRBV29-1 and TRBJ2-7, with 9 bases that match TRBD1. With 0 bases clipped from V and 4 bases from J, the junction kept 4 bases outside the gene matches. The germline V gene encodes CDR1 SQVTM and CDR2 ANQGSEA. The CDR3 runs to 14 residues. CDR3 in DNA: TGCAGCGTTGAAGAGCAACAGGGGGCTTACGAGCAGTACTTC. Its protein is CSVEEQQGAYEQYF.

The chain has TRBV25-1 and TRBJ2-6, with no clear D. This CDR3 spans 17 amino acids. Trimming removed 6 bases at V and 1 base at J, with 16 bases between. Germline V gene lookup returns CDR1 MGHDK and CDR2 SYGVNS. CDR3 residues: CASSQGGLLSGANVLTF. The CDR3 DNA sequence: TGTGCCAGCAGCCAAGGCGGCCTTCTTTCTGGGGCCAACGTCCTGACTTTC.

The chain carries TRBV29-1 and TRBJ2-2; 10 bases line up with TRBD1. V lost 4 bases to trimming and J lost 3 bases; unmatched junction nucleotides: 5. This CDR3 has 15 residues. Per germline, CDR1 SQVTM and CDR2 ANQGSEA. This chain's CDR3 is CSVGRGTGDTGELFF. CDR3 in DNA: TGCAGCGTTGGTAGGGGGACAGGGGACACCGGGGAGCTGTTTTTT.

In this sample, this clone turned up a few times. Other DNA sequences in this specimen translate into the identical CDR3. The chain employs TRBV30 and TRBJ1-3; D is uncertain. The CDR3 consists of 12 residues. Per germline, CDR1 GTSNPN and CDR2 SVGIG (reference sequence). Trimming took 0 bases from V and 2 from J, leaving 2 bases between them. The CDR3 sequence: CAWSVTGNTIYF. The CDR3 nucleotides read TGTGCCTGGAGTGTGACTGGAAACACCATATATTTT. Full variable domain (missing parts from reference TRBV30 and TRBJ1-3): SQTIHQWPATLVQPVGSPLSLECTVEGTSNPNLYWYRQAAGRGLQLLFYSVGIGQISSEVPQNLSASRPQDRQFILSSKKLLLSDSGFYLCAWSVTGNTIYFGEGSWLTVV.

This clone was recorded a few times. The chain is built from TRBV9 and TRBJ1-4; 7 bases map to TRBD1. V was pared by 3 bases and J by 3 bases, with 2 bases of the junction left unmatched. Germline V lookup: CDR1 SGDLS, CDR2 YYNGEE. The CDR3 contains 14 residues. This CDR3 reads CASSEGQSNEKLFF. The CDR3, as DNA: TGTGCCAGCAGCGAGGGACAGTCTAATGAAAAACTGTTTTTT.

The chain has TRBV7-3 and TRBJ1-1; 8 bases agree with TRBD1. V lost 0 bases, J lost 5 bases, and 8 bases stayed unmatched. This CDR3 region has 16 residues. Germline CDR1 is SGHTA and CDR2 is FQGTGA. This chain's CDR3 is CASSLTGTGSGTEAFF. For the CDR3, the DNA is TGTGCCAGCAGCTTAACCGGGACAGGATCGGGGACTGAAGCTTTCTTT.

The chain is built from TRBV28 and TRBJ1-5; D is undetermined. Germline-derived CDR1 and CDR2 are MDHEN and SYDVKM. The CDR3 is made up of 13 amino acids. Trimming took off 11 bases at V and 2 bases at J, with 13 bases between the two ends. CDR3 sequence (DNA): TGTGCCGGCCACTCGGGCGGCAATCAGCCCCAGCATTTT. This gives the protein CAGHSGGNQPQHF.

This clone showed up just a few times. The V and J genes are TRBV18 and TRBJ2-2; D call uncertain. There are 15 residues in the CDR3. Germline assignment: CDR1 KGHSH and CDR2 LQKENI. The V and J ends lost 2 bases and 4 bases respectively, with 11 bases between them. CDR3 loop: CASSPGGVLTGELFF. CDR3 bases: TGTGCCAGCTCACCAGGCGGAGTACTCACCGGGGAGCTGTTTTTT.

The CDR3 protein is CSVEAGTEQFF. DNA for the CDR3: TGCAGCGTTGAAGCGGGAACAGAGCAGTTCTTC. The chain uses TRBV29-1 and TRBJ2-1, with a tentative D call TRBD2 (5 bases). The CDR3 consists of 11 residues. Germline V gives CDR1 SQVTM, CDR2 ANQGSEA. Between the trimmed V and J ends, which lost 1 base and 10 bases, there was a span of 8 bases.

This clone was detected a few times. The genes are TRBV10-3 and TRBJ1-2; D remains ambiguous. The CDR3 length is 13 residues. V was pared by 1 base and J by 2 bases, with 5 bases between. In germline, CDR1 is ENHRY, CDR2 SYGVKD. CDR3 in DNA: TGTGCCATCAGTGAGTTGCCCAACTATGGCTACACCTTC. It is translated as CAISELPNYGYTF.